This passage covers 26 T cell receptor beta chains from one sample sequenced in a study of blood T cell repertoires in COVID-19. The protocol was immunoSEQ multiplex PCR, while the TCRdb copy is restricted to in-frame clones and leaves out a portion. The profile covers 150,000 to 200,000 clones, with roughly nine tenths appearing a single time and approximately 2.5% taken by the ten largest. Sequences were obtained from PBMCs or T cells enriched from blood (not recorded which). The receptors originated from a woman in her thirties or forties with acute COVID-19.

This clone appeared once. The DNA for the CDR3 is TGTGCCAGCAGCTTCTGGACTAGCGGGACCCGCCGAGAGGGATACAATGAGCAGTTCTTC. Protein product: CASSFWTSGTRREGYNEQFF. The rearrangement links TRBV7-4 to TRBJ2-1; 12 nucleotides match TRBD2. Germline V gene sequence: CDR1 SGHVT, CDR2 SQSDAQ. With 3 bases clipped from V and 4 bases from J, the junction kept 16 bases outside the gene matches. The CDR3 length is 20 residues.

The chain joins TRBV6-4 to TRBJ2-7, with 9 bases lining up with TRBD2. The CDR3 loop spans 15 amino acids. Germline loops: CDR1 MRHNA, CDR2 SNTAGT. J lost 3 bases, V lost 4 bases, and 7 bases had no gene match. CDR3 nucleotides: TGTGCCAGCAGTGGAGATAGCGGGGGTTTCTACGAGCAGTACTTC. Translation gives CASSGDSGGFYEQYF.

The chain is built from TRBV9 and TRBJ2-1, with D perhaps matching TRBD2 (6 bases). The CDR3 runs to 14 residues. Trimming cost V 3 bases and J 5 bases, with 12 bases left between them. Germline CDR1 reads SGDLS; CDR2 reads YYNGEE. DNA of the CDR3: TGTGCCAGCAGCGATGGGGAGGTTAACAATGAGCAGTTCTTC. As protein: CASSDGEVNNEQFF.

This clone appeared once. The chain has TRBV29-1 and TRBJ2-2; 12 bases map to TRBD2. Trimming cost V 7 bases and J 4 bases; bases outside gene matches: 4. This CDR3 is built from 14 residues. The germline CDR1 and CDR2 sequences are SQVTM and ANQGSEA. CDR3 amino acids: CSALGLAGTGELFF. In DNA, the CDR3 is TGCAGCGCACTGGGACTAGCGGGCACCGGGGAGCTGTTTTTT.

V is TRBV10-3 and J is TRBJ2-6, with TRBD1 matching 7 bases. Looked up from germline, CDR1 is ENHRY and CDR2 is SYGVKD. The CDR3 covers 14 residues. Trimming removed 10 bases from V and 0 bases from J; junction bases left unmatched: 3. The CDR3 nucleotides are TGTGCCACAGGGGGTCCCTCTGGGGCCAACGTCCTGACTTTC. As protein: CATGGPSGANVLTF.

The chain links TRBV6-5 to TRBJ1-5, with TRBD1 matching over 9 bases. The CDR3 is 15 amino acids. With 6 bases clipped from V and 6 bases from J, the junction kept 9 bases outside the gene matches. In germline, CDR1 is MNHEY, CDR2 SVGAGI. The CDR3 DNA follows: TGTGCCAGCAGCGCACAGGGGGCCGGAGGTCAGCCCCAGCATTTT. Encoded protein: CASSAQGAGGQPQHF.

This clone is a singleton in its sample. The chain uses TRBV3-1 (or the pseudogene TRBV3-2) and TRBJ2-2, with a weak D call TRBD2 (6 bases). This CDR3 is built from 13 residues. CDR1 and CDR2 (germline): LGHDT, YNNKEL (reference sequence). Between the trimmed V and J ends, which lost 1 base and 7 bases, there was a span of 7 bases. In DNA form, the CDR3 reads TGTGCCAGCAGCCAAGGGAGGGTCGGGGAGCTGTTTTTT. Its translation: CASSQGRVGELFF.

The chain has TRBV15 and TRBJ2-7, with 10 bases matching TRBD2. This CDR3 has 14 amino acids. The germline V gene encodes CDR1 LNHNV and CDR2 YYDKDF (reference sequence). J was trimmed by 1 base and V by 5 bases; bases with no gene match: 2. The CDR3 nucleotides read TGTGCCACCAGCGCTAGCGGGGGTTCCTACGAGCAGTACTTC. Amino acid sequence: CATSASGGSYEQYF.

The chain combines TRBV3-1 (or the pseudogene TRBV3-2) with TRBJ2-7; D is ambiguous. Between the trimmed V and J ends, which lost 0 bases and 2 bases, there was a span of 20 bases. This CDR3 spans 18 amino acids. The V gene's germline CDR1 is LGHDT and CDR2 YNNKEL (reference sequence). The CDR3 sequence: CASSQEATTIGYPYEQYF. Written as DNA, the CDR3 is TGTGCCAGCAGCCAAGAGGCCACTACAATCGGGTATCCCTACGAGCAGTACTTC.

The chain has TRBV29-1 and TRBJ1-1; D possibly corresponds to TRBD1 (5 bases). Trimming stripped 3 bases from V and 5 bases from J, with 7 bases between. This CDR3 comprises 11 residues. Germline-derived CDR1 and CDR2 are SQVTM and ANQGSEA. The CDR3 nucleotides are TGCAGCGTTGATGGGGGGACTGAAGCTTTCTTT. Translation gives CSVDGGTEAFF.

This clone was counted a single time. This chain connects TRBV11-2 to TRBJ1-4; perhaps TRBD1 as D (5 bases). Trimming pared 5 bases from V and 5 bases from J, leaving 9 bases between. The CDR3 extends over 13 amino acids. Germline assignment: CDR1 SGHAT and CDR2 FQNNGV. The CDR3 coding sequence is TGTGCCAGCAGCCTGGGGGGAAATGAAAAACTGTTTTTT. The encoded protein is CASSLGGNEKLFF.

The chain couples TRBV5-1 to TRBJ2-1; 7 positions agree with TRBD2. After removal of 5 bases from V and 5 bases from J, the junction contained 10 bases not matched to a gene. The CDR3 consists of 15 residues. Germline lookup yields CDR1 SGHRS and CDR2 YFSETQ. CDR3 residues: CASSKKPSGDNEQFF. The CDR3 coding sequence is TGCGCCAGCAGTAAGAAGCCTAGCGGAGACAATGAGCAGTTCTTC.

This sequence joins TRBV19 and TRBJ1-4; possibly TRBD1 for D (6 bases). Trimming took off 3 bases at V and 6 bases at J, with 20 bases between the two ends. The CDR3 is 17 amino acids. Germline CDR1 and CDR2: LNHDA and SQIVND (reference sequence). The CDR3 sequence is CASSMGVAAQGHEKLFF. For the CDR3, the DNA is TGTGCCAGTAGTATGGGGGTTGCGGCACAGGGCCATGAAAAACTGTTTTTT.

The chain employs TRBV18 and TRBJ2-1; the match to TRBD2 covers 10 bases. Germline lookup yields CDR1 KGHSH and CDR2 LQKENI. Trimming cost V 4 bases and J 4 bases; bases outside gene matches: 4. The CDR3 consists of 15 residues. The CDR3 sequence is CASSQAGGRYNEQFF. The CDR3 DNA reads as TGTGCCAGCTCACAAGCGGGGGGGCGATACAATGAGCAGTTCTTC.

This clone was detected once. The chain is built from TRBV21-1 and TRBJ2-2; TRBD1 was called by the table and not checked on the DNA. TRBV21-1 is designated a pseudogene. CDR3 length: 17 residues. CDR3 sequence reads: CASRTPIDTGLTGELFF. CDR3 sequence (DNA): TGTGCCAGCAGGACGCCTATAGACACAGGCTTGACCGGGGAGCTGTTTTTT.

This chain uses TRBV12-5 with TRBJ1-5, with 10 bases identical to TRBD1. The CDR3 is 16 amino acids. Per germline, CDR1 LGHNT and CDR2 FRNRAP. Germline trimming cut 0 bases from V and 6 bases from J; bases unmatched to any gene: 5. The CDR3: CASGLVTGGPPQPQHF. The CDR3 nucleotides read TGTGCTAGTGGTTTGGTGACAGGGGGCCCGCCTCAGCCCCAGCATTTT.

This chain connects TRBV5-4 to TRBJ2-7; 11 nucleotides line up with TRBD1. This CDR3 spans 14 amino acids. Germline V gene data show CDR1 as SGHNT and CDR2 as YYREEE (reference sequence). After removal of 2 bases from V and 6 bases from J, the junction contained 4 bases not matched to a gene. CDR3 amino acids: CASSFGQGAVEQYF. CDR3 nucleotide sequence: TGTGCCAGCAGCTTTGGACAGGGGGCAGTCGAGCAGTACTTC.

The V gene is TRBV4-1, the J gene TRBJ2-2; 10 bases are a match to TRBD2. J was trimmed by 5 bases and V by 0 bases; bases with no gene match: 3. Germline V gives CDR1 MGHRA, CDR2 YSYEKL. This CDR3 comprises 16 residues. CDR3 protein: CASSQEGAGGTGELFF. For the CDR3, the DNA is TGCGCCAGCAGCCAAGAAGGAGCGGGGGGGACCGGGGAGCTGTTTTTT.

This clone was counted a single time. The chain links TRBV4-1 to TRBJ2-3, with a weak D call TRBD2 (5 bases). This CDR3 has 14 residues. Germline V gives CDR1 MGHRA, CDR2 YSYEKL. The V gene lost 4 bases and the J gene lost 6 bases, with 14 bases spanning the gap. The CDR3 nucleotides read TGCGCCAGCAGCCCGTTGACTATTGACGATACGCAGTATTTT. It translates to CASSPLTIDDTQYF.

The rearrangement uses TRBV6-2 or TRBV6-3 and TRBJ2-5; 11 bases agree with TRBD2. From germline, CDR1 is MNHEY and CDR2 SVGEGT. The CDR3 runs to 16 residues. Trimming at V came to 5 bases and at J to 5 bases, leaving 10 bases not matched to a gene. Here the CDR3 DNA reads TGTGCCAGCAGTCGCGTACTAGCGGGAGTCCCGGAGACCCAGTACTTC. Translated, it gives CASSRVLAGVPETQYF.

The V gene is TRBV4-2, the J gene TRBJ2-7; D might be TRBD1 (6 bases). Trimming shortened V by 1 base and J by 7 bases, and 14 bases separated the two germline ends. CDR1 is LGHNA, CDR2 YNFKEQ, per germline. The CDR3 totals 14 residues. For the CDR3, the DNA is TGTGCCAGCAGCCAAGTTACAGGGTCGAGTGAGCAGTACTTC. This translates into CASSQVTGSSEQYF.

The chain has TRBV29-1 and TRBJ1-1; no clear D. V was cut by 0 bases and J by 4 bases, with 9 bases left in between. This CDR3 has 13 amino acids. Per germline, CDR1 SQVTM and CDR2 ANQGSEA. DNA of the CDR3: TGCAGCGTTGAAGAGAGCCCAAGCACTGAAGCTTTCTTT. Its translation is CSVEESPSTEAFF. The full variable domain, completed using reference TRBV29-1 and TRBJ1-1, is SAVISQKPSRDICQRGTSLTIQCQVDSQVTMMFWYRQQPGQSLTLIATANQGSEATYESGFVIDKFPISRPNLTFSTLTVSNMSPEDSSIYLCSVEESPSTEAFFGQGTRLTVV.

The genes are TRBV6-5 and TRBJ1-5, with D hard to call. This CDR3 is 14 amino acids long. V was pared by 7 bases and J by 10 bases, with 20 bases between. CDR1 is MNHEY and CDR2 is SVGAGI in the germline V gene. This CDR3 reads CASTSEANYRPQHF. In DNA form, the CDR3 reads TGTGCCAGCACCTCTGAGGCCAATTATCGTCCCCAGCATTTT.

CDR3 nucleotides: TGCAGCGTAGGCGGGGGGGGCTACAATGAGCAGTTCTTC. Its protein is CSVGGGGYNEQFF. The J gene is TRBJ2-1, the V gene TRBV29-1; 9 nucleotides line up with TRBD2. Trimming removed 6 bases from V and 3 bases from J; junction bases left unmatched: 3. There are 13 residues in the CDR3. CDR1 is SQVTM, CDR2 ANQGSEA, per germline.

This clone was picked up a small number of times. The CDR3: CAISAGRDEKLFF. The CDR3 bases are TGTGCCATCAGTGCGGGGAGAGATGAAAAACTGTTTTTT. The rearrangement uses TRBV10-3 and TRBJ1-4; D is undetermined. The ends were cut back, 4 bases at V and 6 bases at J, with 9 bases in the middle. The CDR3 contains 13 residues. CDR1 and CDR2 (germline): ENHRY, SYGVKD.

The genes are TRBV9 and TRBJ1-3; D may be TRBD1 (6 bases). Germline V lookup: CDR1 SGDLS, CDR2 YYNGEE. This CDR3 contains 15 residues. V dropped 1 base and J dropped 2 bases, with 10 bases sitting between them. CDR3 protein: CASSVQGQPGNTIYF. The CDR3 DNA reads TGTGCCAGCAGCGTACAGGGACAACCTGGAAACACCATATATTTT.